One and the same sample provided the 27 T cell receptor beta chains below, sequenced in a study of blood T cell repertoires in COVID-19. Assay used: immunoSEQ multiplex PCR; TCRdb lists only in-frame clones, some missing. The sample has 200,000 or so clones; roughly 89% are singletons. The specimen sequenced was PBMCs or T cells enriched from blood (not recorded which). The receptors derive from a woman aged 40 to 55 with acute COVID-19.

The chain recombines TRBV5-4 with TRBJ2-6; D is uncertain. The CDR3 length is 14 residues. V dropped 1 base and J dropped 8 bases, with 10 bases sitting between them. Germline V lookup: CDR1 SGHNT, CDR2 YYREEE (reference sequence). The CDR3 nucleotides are TGTGCCAGCAGCTTGATCTCTTCCTCCAACGTCCTGACTTTC. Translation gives CASSLISSSNVLTF. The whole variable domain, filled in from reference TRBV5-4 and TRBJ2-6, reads ETGVTQSPTHLIKTRGQQVTLRCSSQSGHNTVSWYQQALGQGPQFIFQYYREEENGRGNFPPRFSGLQFPNYSSELNVNALELDDSALYLCASSLISSSNVLTFGAGSRLTVL.

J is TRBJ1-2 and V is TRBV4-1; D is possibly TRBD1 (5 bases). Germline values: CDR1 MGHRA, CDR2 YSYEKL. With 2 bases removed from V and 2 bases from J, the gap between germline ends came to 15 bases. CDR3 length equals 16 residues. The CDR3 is CASSQIEGLQNYGYTF. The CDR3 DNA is TGCGCCAGCAGCCAAATCGAGGGACTTCAAAACTATGGCTACACCTTC.

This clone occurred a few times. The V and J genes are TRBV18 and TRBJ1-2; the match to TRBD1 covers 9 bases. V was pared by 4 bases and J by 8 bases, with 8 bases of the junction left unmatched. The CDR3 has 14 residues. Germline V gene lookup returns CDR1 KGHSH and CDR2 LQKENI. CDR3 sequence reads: CASSLWDRAGGYTF. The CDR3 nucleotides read TGTGCCAGCTCACTGTGGGACAGGGCAGGCGGCTACACCTTC.

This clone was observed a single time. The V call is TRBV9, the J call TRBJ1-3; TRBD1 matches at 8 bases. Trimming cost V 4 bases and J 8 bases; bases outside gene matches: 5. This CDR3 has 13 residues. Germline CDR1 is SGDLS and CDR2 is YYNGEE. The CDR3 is CASSPQGAYTIYF. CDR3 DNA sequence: TGTGCCAGCAGCCCTCAGGGGGCATACACCATATATTTT.

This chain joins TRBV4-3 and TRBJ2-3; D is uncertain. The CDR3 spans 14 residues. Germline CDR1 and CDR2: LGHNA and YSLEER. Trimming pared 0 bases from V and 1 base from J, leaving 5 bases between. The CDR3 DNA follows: TGCGCCAGCAGCCAAGACGGAGGCACAGATACGCAGTATTTT. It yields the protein CASSQDGGTDTQYF.

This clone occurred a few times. CDR3 region: CASSQSWGLQHF. For the CDR3, the DNA is TGTGCCAGCAGCCAATCTTGGGGGCTCCAGCATTTT. The chain is built from TRBV16 and TRBJ1-5, with a possible D match to TRBD1 (6 bases). The CDR3 contains 12 residues. V lost 0 bases and J 12 bases, leaving 9 bases between the germline ends. In germline, CDR1 is KGHSY, CDR2 FQNENV. The full variable domain, in which reference TRBV16 and TRBJ1-5 provide the parts outside the CDR3, is GEEVAQTPKHLVRGEGQKAKLYCAPIKGHSYVFWYQQVLKNEFKFLISFQNENVFDETGMPKERFSAKCLPNSPCSLEIQATKLEDSAVYFCASSQSWGLQHFGDGTRLSIL.

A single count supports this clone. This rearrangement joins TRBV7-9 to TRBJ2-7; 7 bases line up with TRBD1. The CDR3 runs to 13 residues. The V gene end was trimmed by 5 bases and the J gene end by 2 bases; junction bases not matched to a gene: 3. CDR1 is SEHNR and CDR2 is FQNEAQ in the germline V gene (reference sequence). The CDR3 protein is CASSTGTAYEQYF. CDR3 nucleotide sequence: TGTGCCAGCAGCACAGGGACAGCCTACGAGCAGTACTTC.

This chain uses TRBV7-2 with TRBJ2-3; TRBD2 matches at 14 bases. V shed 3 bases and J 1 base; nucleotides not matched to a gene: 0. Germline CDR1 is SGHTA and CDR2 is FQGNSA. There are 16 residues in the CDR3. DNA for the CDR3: TGTGCCAGCAGCTTGGGACTAGCGGGGGGCACAGATACGCAGTATTTT. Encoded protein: CASSLGLAGGTDTQYF.

This chain's CDR3 is CASSQEATTGGNGYTF. DNA of the CDR3: TGTGCCAGCAGCCAAGAAGCTACGACAGGGGGCAATGGCTACACCTTC. The chain combines TRBV3-1 (or the pseudogene TRBV3-2) with TRBJ1-2, with TRBD1 matching over 10 bases. The CDR3 runs to 16 residues. Germline values: CDR1 LGHDT, CDR2 YNNKEL (reference sequence). The V gene end was trimmed by 0 bases and the J gene end by 6 bases; junction bases not matched to a gene: 7.

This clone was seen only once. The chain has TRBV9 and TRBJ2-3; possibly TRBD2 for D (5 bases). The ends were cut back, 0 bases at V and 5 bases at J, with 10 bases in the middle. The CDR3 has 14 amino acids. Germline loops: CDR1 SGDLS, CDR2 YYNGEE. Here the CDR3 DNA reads TGTGCCAGCAGCGTAGACCTAGCTGGAGATACGCAGTATTTT. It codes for CASSVDLAGDTQYF.

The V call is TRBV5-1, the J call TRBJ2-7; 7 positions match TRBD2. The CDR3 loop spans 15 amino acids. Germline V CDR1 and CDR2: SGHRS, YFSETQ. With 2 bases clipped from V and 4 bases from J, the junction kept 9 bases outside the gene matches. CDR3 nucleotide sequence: TGCGCCAGCAGCTTAGGGAGGGTGGGCGTTTACGAGCAGTACTTC. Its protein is CASSLGRVGVYEQYF.

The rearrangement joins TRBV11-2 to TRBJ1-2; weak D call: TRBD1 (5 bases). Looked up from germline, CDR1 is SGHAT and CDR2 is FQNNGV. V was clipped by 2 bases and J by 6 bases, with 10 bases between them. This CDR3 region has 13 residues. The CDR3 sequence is CASSLLRGNGYTF. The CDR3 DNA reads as TGTGCCAGCAGCTTATTAAGGGGAAATGGCTACACCTTC.

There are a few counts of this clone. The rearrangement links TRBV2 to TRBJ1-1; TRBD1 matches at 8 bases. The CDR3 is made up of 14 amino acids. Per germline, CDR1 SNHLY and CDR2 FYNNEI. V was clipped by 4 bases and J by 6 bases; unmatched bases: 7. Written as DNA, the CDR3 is TGTGCCAGCAGTGTGAACCAGGGGGCTGCTGAAGCTTTCTTT. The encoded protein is CASSVNQGAAEAFF.

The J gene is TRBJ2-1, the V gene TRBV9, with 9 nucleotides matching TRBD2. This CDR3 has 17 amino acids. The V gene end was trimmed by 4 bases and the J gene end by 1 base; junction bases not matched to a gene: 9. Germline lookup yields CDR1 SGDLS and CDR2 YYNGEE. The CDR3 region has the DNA TGTGCCAGCAGCCCGCGGGGGGGCCCCGGATCCTACAATGAGCAGTTCTTC. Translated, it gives CASSPRGGPGSYNEQFF. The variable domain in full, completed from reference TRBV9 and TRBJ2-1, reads DSGVTQTPKHLITATGQRVTLRCSPRSGDLSVYWYQQSLDQGLQFLIQYYNGEERAKGNILERFSAQQFPDLHSELNLSSLELGDSALYFCASSPRGGPGSYNEQFFGPGTRLTVL.

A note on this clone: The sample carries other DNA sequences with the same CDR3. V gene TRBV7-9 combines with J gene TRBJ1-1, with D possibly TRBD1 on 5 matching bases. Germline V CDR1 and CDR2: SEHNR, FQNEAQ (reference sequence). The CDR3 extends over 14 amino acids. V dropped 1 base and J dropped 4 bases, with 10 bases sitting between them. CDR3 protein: CASSLVGGLTEAFF. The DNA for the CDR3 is TGTGCCAGCAGCTTAGTGGGGGGACTCACTGAAGCTTTCTTT.

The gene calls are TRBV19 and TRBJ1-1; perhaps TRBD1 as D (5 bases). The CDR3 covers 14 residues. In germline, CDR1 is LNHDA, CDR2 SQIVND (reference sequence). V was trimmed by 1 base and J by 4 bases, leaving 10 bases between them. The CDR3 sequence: CASSIGQWGTEAFF. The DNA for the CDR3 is TGTGCCAGTAGTATAGGACAGTGGGGCACTGAAGCTTTCTTT.

The CDR3 here is CASSTDRINSPLHF. The DNA for the CDR3 is TGTGCCAGTAGTACAGACAGAATTAATTCACCCCTCCACTTT. J is TRBJ1-6 and V is TRBV19; maybe TRBD1 (5 bases). CDR1 is LNHDA and CDR2 is SQIVND in the germline V gene (reference sequence). V was clipped by 4 bases and J by 6 bases, with 10 bases between them. The CDR3 totals 14 residues.

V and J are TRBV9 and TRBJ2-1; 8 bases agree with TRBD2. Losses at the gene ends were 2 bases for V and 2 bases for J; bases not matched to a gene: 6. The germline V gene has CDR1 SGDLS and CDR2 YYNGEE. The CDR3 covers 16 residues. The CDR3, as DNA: TGTGCCAGCAGCGTTTATAGCGGGACGGCCTACAATGAGCAGTTCTTC. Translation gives CASSVYSGTAYNEQFF.

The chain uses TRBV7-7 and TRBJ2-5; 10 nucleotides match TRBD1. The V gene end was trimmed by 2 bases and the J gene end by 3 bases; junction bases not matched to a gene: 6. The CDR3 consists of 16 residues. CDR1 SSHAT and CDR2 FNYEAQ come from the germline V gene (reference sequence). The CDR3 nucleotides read TGTGCCAGCAGCTTACTTGGGGACAGGGGCAAAGAGACCCAGTACTTC. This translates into CASSLLGDRGKETQYF.

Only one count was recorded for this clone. CDR3 region: CASSQVYGAGELFF. CDR3 DNA sequence: TGTGCCAGCAGCCAAGTGTACGGGGCCGGGGAGCTGTTTTTT. The V and J genes are TRBV14 and TRBJ2-2; perhaps TRBD2 as D (5 bases). Germline V CDR1 and CDR2: SGHDN, FVKESK. This CDR3 contains 14 residues. Trimming took off 1 base at V and 6 bases at J, with 9 bases between the two ends.

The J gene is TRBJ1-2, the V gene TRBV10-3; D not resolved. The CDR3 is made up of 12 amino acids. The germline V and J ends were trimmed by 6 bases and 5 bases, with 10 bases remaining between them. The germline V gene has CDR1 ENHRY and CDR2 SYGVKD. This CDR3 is CAISQRDYGYTF. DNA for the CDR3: TGTGCCATCAGCCAGAGGGATTATGGCTACACCTTC.

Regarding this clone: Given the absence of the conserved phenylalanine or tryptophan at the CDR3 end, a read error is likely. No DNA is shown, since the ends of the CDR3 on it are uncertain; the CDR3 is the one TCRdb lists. The chain's CDR3 is CASSQESGG. The chain carries TRBV4-1 and TRBJ2-6; the table's D gene call, TRBD2, was not cross checked with the DNA. Germline loops: CDR1 MGHRA, CDR2 YSYEKL. Counting both end residues, the CDR3 totals 9 amino acids.

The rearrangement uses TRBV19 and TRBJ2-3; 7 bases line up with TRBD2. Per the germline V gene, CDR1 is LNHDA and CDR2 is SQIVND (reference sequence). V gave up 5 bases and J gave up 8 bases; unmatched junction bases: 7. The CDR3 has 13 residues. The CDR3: CASSPGGSGTQYF. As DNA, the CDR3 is TGTGCCAGTAGTCCCGGCGGGAGCGGTACGCAGTATTTT.

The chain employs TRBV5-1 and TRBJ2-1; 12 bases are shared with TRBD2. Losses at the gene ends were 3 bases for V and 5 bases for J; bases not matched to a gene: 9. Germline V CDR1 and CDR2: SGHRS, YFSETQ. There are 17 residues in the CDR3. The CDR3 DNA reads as TGCGCCAGCAGCTCCATCCTACTAGCGGGGGGAAACAATGAGCAGTTCTTC. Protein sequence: CASSSILLAGGNNEQFF.

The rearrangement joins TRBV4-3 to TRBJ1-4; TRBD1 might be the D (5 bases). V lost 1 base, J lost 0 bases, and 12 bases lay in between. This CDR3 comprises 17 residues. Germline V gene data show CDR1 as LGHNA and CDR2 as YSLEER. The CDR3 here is CASSQGGRSATNEKLFF. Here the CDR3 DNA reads TGCGCCAGCAGCCAAGGGGGGAGGAGCGCAACTAATGAAAAACTGTTTTTT.

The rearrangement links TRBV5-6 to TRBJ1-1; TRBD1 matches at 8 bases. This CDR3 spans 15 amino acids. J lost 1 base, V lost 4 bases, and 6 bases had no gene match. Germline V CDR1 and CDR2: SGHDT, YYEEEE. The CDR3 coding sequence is TGTGCCAGCAGCCCAATAGGACAGGGGAACACTGAAGCTTTCTTT. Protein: CASSPIGQGNTEAFF.

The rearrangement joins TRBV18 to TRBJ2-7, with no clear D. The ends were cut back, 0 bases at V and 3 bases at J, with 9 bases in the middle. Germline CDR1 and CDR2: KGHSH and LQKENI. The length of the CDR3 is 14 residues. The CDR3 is CASSPPQQNYEQYF. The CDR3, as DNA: TGTGCCAGCTCACCACCGCAACAGAACTACGAGCAGTACTTC.